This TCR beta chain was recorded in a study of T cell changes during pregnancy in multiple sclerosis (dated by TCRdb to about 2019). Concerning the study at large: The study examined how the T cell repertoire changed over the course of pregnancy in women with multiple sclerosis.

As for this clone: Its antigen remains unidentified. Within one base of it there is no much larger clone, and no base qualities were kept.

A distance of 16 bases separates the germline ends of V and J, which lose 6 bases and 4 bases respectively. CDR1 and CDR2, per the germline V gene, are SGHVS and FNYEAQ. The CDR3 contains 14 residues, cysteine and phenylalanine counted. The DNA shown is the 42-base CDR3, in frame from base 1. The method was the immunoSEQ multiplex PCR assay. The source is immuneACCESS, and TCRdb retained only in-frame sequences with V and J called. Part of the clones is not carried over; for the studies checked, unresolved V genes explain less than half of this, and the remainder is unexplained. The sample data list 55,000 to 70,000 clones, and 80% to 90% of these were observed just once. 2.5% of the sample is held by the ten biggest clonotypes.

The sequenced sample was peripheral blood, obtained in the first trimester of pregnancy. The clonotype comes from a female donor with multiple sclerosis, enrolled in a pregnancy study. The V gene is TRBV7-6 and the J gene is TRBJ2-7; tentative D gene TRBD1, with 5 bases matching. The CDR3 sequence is CASSRAPGKYEQYF. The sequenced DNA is TGTGCCAGCAGTCGAGCCCCAGGGAAGTACGAGCAGTACTTC. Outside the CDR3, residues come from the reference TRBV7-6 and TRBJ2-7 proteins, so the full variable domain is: GAGVSQSPRYKVTKRGQDVALRCDPISGHVSLYWYRQALGQGPEFLTYFNYEAQQDKSGLPNDRFSAERPEGSISTLTIQRTEQRDSAMYRCASSRAPGKYEQYFGPGTRLTVT.